The T cell receptor (beta chain) described here comes from a study of control samples from healthy donors and cancer patients. Profiled with immunoSEQ multiplex PCR; TCRdb holds only in-frame clones, not every one. The sample carries 170,000 or so clones, approximately 96% recorded once. The receptor's source is a woman between 35 and 50 years old in good health. The sample consisted of blood.

Written as DNA, the CDR3 is TGCAGCGTTACTAGCGGGGGCTACAATGAGCAGTTCTTC. It encodes CSVTSGGYNEQFF. The chain combines TRBV29-1 with TRBJ2-1, with 11 bases matching TRBD2. This CDR3 is built from 13 residues. The V and J ends lost 5 bases and 3 bases, in that order; junction bases with no gene match: 0. CDR1 is SQVTM and CDR2 is ANQGSEA in the germline V gene.